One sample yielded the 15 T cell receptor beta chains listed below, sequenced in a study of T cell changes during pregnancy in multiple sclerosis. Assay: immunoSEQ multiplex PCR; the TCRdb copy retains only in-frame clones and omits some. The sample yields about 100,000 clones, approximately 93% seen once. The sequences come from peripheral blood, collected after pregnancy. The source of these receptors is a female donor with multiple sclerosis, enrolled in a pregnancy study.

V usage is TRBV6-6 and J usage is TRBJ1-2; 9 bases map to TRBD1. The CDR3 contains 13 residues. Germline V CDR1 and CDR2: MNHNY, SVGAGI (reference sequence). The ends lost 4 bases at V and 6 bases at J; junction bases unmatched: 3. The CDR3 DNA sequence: TGTGCCAGCAGTTTGGGACAGGGCGATGGCTACACCTTC. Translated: CASSLGQGDGYTF.

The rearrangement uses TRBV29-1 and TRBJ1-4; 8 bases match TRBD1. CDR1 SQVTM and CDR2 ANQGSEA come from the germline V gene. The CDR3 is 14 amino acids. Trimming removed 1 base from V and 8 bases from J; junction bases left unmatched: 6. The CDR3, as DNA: TGCAGCGTTGAAGTCGGCGACAGGGGAGAAAAACTGTTTTTT. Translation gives CSVEVGDRGEKLFF.

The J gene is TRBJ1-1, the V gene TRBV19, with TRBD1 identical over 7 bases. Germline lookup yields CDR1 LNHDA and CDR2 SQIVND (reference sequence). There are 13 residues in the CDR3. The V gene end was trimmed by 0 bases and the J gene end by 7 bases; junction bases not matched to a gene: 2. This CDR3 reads CASSIDGTDEAFF. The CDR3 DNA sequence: TGTGCCAGTAGTATAGACGGGACAGATGAAGCTTTCTTT.

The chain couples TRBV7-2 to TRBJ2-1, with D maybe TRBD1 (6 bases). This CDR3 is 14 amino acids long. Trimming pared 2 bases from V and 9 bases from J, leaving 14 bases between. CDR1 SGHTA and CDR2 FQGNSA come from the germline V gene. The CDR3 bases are TGTGCCAGCAGCTTACAGGGGAGCTGGGGTGAGCAGTTCTTC. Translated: CASSLQGSWGEQFF.

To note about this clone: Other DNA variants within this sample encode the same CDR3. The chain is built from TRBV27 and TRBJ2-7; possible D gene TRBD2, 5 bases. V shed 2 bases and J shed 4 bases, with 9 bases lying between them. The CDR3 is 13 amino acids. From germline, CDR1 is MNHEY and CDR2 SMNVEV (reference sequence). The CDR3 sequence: CASSLSSGYEQYF. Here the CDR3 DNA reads TGTGCCAGCAGTTTAAGTTCGGGGTACGAGCAGTACTTC.

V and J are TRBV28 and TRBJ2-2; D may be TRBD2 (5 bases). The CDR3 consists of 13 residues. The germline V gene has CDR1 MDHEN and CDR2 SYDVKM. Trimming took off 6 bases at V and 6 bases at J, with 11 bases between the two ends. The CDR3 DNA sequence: TGTGCCAGCAGCTTCGGACTGCCCGGGGAGCTGTTTTTT. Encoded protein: CASSFGLPGELFF. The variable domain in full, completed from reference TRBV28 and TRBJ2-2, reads DVKVTQSSRYLVKRTGEKVFLECVQDMDHENMFWYRQDPGLGLRLIYFSYDVKMKEKGDIPEGYSVSREKKERFSLILESASTNQTSMYLCASSFGLPGELFFGEGSRLTVL.

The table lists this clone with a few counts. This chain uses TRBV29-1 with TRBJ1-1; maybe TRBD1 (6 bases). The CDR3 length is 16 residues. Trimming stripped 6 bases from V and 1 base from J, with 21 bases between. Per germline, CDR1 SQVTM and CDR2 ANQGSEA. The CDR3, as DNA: TGCAGCGTCCGAAGAGGAGGGGGGGCCTCGAACACTGAAGCTTTCTTT. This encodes CSVRRGGGASNTEAFF.

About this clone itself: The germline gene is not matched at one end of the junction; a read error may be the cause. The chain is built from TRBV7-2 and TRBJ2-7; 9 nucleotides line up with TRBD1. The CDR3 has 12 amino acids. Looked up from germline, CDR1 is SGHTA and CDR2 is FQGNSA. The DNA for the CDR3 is TGTGCCAGCAGCTTAGAACAGGGGGCAGTCCGCTTC. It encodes CASSLEQGAVRF.

CDR3 protein: CAWSVIRAGRPYEQYF. In DNA, the CDR3 is TGTGCCTGGAGTGTAATTAGGGCAGGGAGGCCCTACGAGCAGTACTTC. This chain joins TRBV30 and TRBJ2-7; D is possibly TRBD2 (6 bases). The CDR3 sequence is 16 residues long. CDR1 is GTSNPN and CDR2 is SVGIG in the germline V gene (reference sequence). Trimming took off 0 bases at V and 2 bases at J, with 17 bases between the two ends.

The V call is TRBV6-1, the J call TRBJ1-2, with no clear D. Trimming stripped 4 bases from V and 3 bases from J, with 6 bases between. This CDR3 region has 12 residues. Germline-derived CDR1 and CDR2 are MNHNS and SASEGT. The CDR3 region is CASSAVDYGYTF. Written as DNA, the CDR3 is TGTGCCAGCAGTGCGGTAGACTATGGCTACACCTTC.

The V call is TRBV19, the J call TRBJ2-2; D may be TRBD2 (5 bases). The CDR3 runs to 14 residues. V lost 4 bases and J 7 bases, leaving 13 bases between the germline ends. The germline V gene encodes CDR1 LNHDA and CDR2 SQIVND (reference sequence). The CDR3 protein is CASSTPAGGGELFF. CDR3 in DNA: TGTGCCAGTAGTACTCCGGCGGGTGGCGGGGAGCTGTTTTTT. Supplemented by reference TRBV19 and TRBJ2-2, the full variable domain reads DGGITQSPKYLFRKEGQNVTLSCEQNLNHDAMYWYRQDPGQGLRLIYYSQIVNDFQKGDIAEGYSVSREKKESFPLTVTSAQKNPTAFYLCASSTPAGGGELFFGEGSRLTVL.

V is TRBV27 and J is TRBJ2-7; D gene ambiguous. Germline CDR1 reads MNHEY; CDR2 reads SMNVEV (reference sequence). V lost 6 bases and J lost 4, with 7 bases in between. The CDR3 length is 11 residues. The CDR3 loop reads CASSHGYEQYF. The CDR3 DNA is TGTGCCAGCAGCCACGGGTACGAGCAGTACTTC.

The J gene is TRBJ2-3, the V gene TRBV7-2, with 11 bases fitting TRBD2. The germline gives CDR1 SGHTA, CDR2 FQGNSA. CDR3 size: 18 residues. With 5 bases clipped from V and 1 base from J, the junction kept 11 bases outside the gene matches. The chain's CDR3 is CASSLEASGRWGTDTQYF. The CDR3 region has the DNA TGTGCCAGCAGCCTAGAAGCTAGCGGGAGGTGGGGCACAGATACGCAGTATTTT.

CDR3 DNA: TGTGCCAGCAGCTCGGGTATGAGCAATCAGCCCCAGCATTTT. Its translation is CASSSGMSNQPQHF. The gene calls are TRBV7-8 and TRBJ1-5; D not resolved. This CDR3 region has 14 residues. Germline V gene sequence: CDR1 SGHVS, CDR2 FQNEAQ. Trimming removed 4 bases from V and 1 base from J, with 8 bases in between. The whole variable domain, filled in from reference TRBV7-8 and TRBJ1-5, reads GAGVSQSPRYKVAKRGQDVALRCDPISGHVSLFWYQQALGQGPEFLTYFQNEAQLDKSGLPSDRFFAERPEGSVSTLKIQRTQQEDSAVYLCASSSGMSNQPQHFGDGTRLSIL.

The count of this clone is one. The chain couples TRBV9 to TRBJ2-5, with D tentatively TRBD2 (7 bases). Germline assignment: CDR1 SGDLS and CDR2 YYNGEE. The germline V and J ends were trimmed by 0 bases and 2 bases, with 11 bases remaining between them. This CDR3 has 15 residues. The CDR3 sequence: CASSVEGGPQETQYF. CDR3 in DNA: TGTGCCAGCAGCGTAGAGGGGGGGCCACAAGAGACCCAGTACTTC.